Listed below are T cell receptor beta chains from one sample, sequenced in a study of T cell responses to AZD1222 COVID-19 vaccine. The data were produced by immunoSEQ multiplex PCR, yet TCRdb's version contains in-frame clones alone and is incomplete. This repertoire shows under 140,000 clones, around 90% found once; its top ten account for 15%. This sample comprised peripheral blood, obtained 28 days after the second AZD1222 dose. These receptors were obtained from an adult who received the AZD1222 COVID-19 vaccine. CDR3s include the opening cysteine and the closing phenylalanine or tryptophan. A D gene is named only where the DNA matches it firmly. Clone size is shown for a subset of rows, as once, few, many or a class of expanded clone.

J: TRBJ2-7
V: TRBV28
size: -
D: -
CDR3: CASSFVALDSSYEQYF
DNA: TGTGCCAGCAGTTTTGTAGCTCTCGACAGCTCCTACGAGCAGTACTTC

J: TRBJ1-2
V: TRBV15
size: -
D: -
CDR3: CATSRDRNRAYGYTF
DNA: TGTGCCACCAGCAGAGATCGAAACAGGGCCTATGGCTACACCTTC

J: TRBJ2-7
V: TRBV11-1
size: -
D: -
CDR3: CASSLFGSYEQYF
DNA: TGTGCCAGCAGCTTATTTGGGTCTTACGAGCAGTACTTC

J: TRBJ1-1
V: TRBV6-5
size: -
D: TRBD1
CDR3: CASSYSTGVYTEAFF
DNA: TGTGCCAGCAGTTACTCGACAGGGGTGTACACTGAAGCTTTCTTT

J: TRBJ2-3
V: TRBV19
size: few
D: -
CDR3: CASSETRSTDTQYF
DNA: TGTGCCAGTAGTGAGACAAGAAGCACAGATACGCAGTATTTT

J: TRBJ2-5
V: TRBV5-1
size: -
D: TRBD2
CDR3: CASSASGGNAQETQYF
DNA: TGCGCCAGCAGCGCTAGCGGGGGGAACGCCCAAGAGACCCAGTACTTC

J: TRBJ1-1
V: TRBV12-5
size: -
D: TRBD1
CDR3: CASGRLPQGGNTEAFF
DNA: TGTGCTAGTGGCCGCCTCCCACAGGGGGGCAACACTGAAGCTTTCTTT

J: TRBJ2-2
V: TRBV6-1
size: once
D: TRBD2
CDR3: CASSVSTSGSHTGELFF
DNA: TGTGCCAGCAGTGTGTCGACTAGCGGGTCACACACCGGGGAGCTGTTTTTT

J: TRBJ1-1
V: TRBV5-4
size: -
D: -
CDR3: CASSSPGHHTEAFF
DNA: TGTGCCAGCAGCTCACCGGGACATCACACTGAAGCTTTCTTT

J: TRBJ2-7
V: TRBV6-5
size: -
D: TRBD2
CDR3: CASIRLAGGNEQYF
DNA: TGTGCCAGCATTAGACTAGCGGGAGGGAACGAGCAGTACTTC

J: TRBJ1-1
V: TRBV12-5
size: -
D: -
CDR3: CASSWGDTEAFF
DNA: TGTGCTAGTAGTTGGGGGGACACTGAAGCTTTCTTT

J: TRBJ1-2
V: TRBV12-3/TRBV12-4
size: -
D: -
CDR3: CASSSGDYGYTF
DNA: TGTGCCAGCAGTTCGGGGGACTATGGCTACACCTTC

J: TRBJ2-1
V: TRBV18
size: -
D: TRBD1
CDR3: CASSPGQGSYNEQFF
DNA: TGTGCCAGCTCACCCGGACAGGGGTCCTACAATGAGCAGTTCTTC

J: TRBJ1-4
V: TRBV14
size: -
D: TRBD1
CDR3: CASSQNRGRSEKLFF
DNA: TGTGCCAGCAGCCAAAACAGGGGAAGGAGTGAAAAACTGTTTTTT

J: TRBJ2-5
V: TRBV2
size: -
D: -
CDR3: CASIRGAGETQYF
DNA: TGTGCCAGCATCCGGGGGGCGGGGGAGACCCAGTACTTC

J: TRBJ2-2
V: TRBV18
size: few
D: -
CDR3: CASSPQRGRDTGELFF
DNA: TGTGCCAGCTCCCCCCAGAGAGGTCGAGACACCGGGGAGCTGTTTTTT

J: TRBJ1-2
V: TRBV11-2
size: -
D: -
CDR3: CASSAPGQHYGYTF
DNA: TGTGCCAGCAGCGCACCGGGACAACATTATGGCTACACCTTC

J: TRBJ1-4
V: TRBV28
size: -
D: -
CDR3: CASSLPGMNEKLFF
DNA: TGTGCCAGCAGTTTGCCAGGGATGAATGAAAAACTGTTTTTT

J: TRBJ2-3
V: TRBV9
size: once
D: TRBD2
CDR3: CASSVGPSGSSNTQYF
DNA: TGTGCCAGCAGCGTAGGACCTAGCGGAAGTTCGAATACGCAGTATTTT

J: TRBJ1-5
V: TRBV19
size: -
D: -
CDR3: CASRSHRDSNQPQHF
DNA: TGTGCCAGTAGATCCCACAGGGATAGCAATCAGCCCCAGCATTTT

J: TRBJ1-2
V: TRBV18
size: -
D: TRBD1
CDR3: CASSPLGLAGQGMTHGYTF
DNA: TGTGCCAGCTCACCACTGGGTCTTGCGGGACAGGGGATGACCCATGGCTACACCTTC

J: TRBJ1-1
V: TRBV13
size: -
D: -
CDR3: CASSLVSGANTEAFF
DNA: TGTGCCAGCAGCTTAGTATCCGGGGCCAACACTGAAGCTTTCTTT

J: TRBJ1-1
V: TRBV28
size: -
D: TRBD1
CDR3: CASSRTGTANTEAFF
DNA: TGTGCCAGCAGCCGAACCGGGACAGCGAACACTGAAGCTTTCTTT

J: TRBJ1-3
V: TRBV28
size: -
D: -
CDR3: CASSLVGLSGNTIYF
DNA: TGTGCCAGCAGTTTGGTGGGCCTCTCTGGAAACACCATATATTTT

J: TRBJ2-2
V: TRBV5-1
size: -
D: -
CDR3: CASSPPGAPGELFF
DNA: TGCGCCAGCAGCCCACCCGGGGCCCCCGGGGAGCTGTTTTTT

J: TRBJ1-1
V: TRBV18
size: -
D: -
CDR3: CASSPQANTEAFF
DNA: TGTGCCAGCTCACCTCAGGCGAACACTGAAGCTTTCTTT